This passage covers 30 T cell receptor beta chains from one sample sequenced in a study of identical twins (dated by TCRdb to 2016 to 2017). The protocol used for the library was 5' RACE. Sequencing took place on an Illumina HiSeq 2000. TCRdb itself trimmed the public reads at Q25 with fastp, ran MiXCR and retained productive beta chains. Rows with one shared CDR3 protein collapse into an entry with the most common genes and DNA. The table for this sample lists fewer than 900,000 distinct CDR3 sequences; 21% of them were counted only once. 4.3% of the sample is held by the ten biggest clonotypes. These data were also reused for a study on T cells expressing NK-cell markers.

Material for sequencing was PBMCs. These receptors all stem from a woman younger than 30 in good health.

This clonotype turned up a few times. The chain employs TRBV20-1 and TRBJ2-7; 8 bases fit TRBD2. Trimming at V came to 2 bases and at J to 4 bases, leaving 10 bases not matched to a gene. The CDR3 consists of 15 residues. Germline CDR1 reads DFQATT; CDR2 reads SNEGSKA (reference sequence). The CDR3 region has the DNA TGCAGTGCTAGATCTCAACGGGGGGGAGAGTACGAGCAGTACTTC. This gives the protein CSARSQRGGEYEQYF.

The chain combines TRBV20-1 with TRBJ2-5; D possibly matches TRBD1 or TRBD2 (7 bases each). The CDR3 length is 16 residues. V was cut by 3 bases and J by 4 bases, with 21 bases left in between. Germline CDR1 is DFQATT and CDR2 is SNEGSKA (reference sequence). This CDR3 is CSASIVIGRGGETQYF. As DNA, the CDR3 is TGCAGTGCTAGCATCGTCATCGGCAGGGGGGGAGAGACCCAGTACTTC.

This clonotype was picked up many times. The J gene is TRBJ1-2, the V gene TRBV29-1; D gene ambiguous. Trimming left V 7 bases short and J 4 bases short, with 16 bases between. The CDR3 loop spans 13 amino acids. Germline assignment: CDR1 SQVTM and CDR2 ANQGSEA. In DNA, the CDR3 is TGCAGCGCGCGATCGGACGACGCCTATGGCTACACCTTC. Amino acid sequence: CSARSDDAYGYTF.

This clonotype appeared many times. The CDR3 reads CSVESGGGEQYF. CDR3 nucleotide sequence: TGCAGCGTTGAAAGTGGAGGGGGTGAGCAGTACTTC. V gene TRBV29-1 combines with J gene TRBJ2-7; D is tentatively TRBD1 or TRBD2 (6 bases each). There are 12 residues in the CDR3. V lost 2 bases and J 7 bases, leaving 12 bases between the germline ends. CDR1 SQVTM and CDR2 ANQGSEA come from the germline V gene.

At least ten counts were recorded for this clonotype. The V call is TRBV20-1, the J call TRBJ2-5; 7 bases fit TRBD2. The CDR3 sequence is 15 residues long. With 3 bases clipped from V and 3 bases from J, the junction kept 10 bases outside the gene matches. Germline assignment: CDR1 DFQATT and CDR2 SNEGSKA (reference sequence). The CDR3 protein is CSASPPTSRKETQYF. As DNA, the CDR3 is TGCAGTGCTAGTCCGCCGACTAGCCGAAAAGAGACCCAGTACTTC.

This clonotype appeared a few times. V is TRBV15 and J is TRBJ2-2; D is unresolved. The CDR3 runs to 12 residues. Germline V gene lookup returns CDR1 LNHNV and CDR2 YYDKDF (reference sequence). Trimming left V 1 base short and J 7 bases short, with 4 bases between. Written as DNA, the CDR3 is TGTGCCACCAGCAGAGTTGACGGGGAGCTGTTTTTT. Its translation is CATSRVDGELFF.

The V gene is TRBV12-3 or TRBV12-4, the J gene TRBJ2-3; 15 positions match TRBD2. The CDR3 covers 17 residues. V shed 4 bases and J 2 bases; nucleotides not matched to a gene: 4. CDR3 sequence reads: CASSSGTSGRFTDTQYF. CDR3 bases: TGTGCCAGCAGTTCCGGGACTAGCGGGAGGTTCACAGATACGCAGTATTTT.

This clonotype occurred a few times. The chain links TRBV20-1 to TRBJ2-7, with a weak D call TRBD1 (6 bases). The germline CDR1 and CDR2 sequences are DFQATT and SNEGSKA (reference sequence). Trimming removed 0 bases at V and 6 bases at J, with 12 bases between. This CDR3 has 13 residues. Here the CDR3 DNA reads TGCAGTGCTAGAGATGGTCTGGACAGCGAGCAGTACTTC. Translating it yields CSARDGLDSEQYF.

In its sample, this clonotype was seen a few times. The chain links TRBV20-1 to TRBJ2-5; D may correspond to TRBD1 or TRBD2 (5 bases each). Germline V gene sequence: CDR1 DFQATT, CDR2 SNEGSKA (reference sequence). V lost 8 bases and J 3 bases, leaving 13 bases between the germline ends. The CDR3 has 12 amino acids. The CDR3 DNA reads as TGCAGTAGTCGGGACCGCAAAGAGACCCAGTACTTC. It encodes CSSRDRKETQYF.

The chain carries TRBV3-1 and TRBJ1-1; the D is unclear. With 3 bases removed from V and 11 bases from J, the gap between germline ends came to 13 bases. The germline gives CDR1 LGHDT, CDR2 YNNKEL (reference sequence). The CDR3 length is 12 residues. The CDR3 spells CASSQSSSRAFF. The CDR3 DNA is TGTGCCAGCAGCCAGAGCAGCAGTAGGGCTTTCTTT.

The gene calls are TRBV15 and TRBJ2-7; D may match TRBD1 or TRBD2 (5 bases each). Germline CDR1 and CDR2: LNHNV and YYDKDF (reference sequence). This CDR3 region has 14 residues. V lost 3 bases and J lost 2, with 11 bases in between. The CDR3 DNA reads TGTGCCACCAGCAGTCCTAGGGGACCCTACGAGCAGTACTTC. The encoded protein is CATSSPRGPYEQYF. The variable domain in full, with the rest retrieved from reference TRBV15 and TRBJ2-7, is DAMVIQNPRYQVTQFGKPVTLSCSQTLNHNVMYWYQQKSSQAPKLLFHYYDKDFNNEADTPDNFQSRRPNTSFCFLDIRSPGLGDTAMYLCATSSPRGPYEQYFGPGTRLTVT.

Details on this clonotype: One junction end does not reproduce the germline sequence, and a read error may be involved. The chain has TRBV20-1 and TRBJ2-7; perhaps TRBD2 as D (6 bases). Per germline, CDR1 DFQATT and CDR2 SNEGSKA (reference sequence). The CDR3 spans 16 residues. CDR3 in DNA: TGCTGTGCTAGTTCGGCGGGACTCCTCGCGCCCTACGAGCAGTACTTC. Residues: CCASSAGLLAPYEQYF.

This clonotype was detected ten times or more. The chain employs TRBV11-3 and TRBJ1-6, with 7 positions matching TRBD1. Germline CDR1 SGHNT, CDR2 YENEEA. The CDR3 covers 14 residues. J gave up 7 bases and V 1 base, and 1 base lay outside the gene matches. The CDR3: CASSLGTGNSPLHF. The CDR3 DNA follows: TGTGCCAGCAGCTTAGGGACAGGCAATTCACCCCTCCACTTT.

This clonotype was picked up a small number of times. V usage is TRBV15 and J usage is TRBJ2-3, with D hard to call. In germline, CDR1 is LNHNV, CDR2 YYDKDF (reference sequence). This CDR3 contains 12 residues. Deletions cut 2 bases from V and 7 bases from J, with 7 bases between. The CDR3: CATSRLDNTQYF. CDR3 sequence (DNA): TGTGCCACCAGCAGATTAGATAATACGCAGTATTTT.

This clonotype occurred a few times. The chain joins TRBV7-2 to TRBJ2-5, with 10 bases fitting TRBD2. J lost 8 bases, V lost 5 bases, and 11 bases had no gene match. This CDR3 region has 15 residues. The germline CDR1 and CDR2 sequences are SGHTA and FQGNSA. Here the CDR3 reads CASSPRTSGLITQYF. Here the CDR3 DNA reads TGTGCCAGCAGCCCGCGGACTAGCGGCCTTATTACCCAGTACTTC. The complete variable domain, with remaining parts taken from reference TRBV7-2 and TRBJ2-5, reads GAGVSQSPSNKVTEKGKDVELRCDPISGHTALYWYRQSLGQGLEFLIYFQGNSAPDKSGLPSDRFSAERTGGSVSTLTIQRTQQEDSAVYLCASSPRTSGLITQYFGPGTRLLVL.

The chain couples TRBV6-1 to TRBJ1-6; D may be TRBD1 (6 bases). Trimming removed 8 bases from V and 5 bases from J, with 13 bases in between. In germline, CDR1 is MNHNS, CDR2 SASEGT. The CDR3 contains 14 residues. CDR3 protein: CASASGQHNSPLHF. CDR3 DNA: TGTGCCAGCGCCTCCGGACAGCATAATTCACCCCTCCACTTT.

The V call is TRBV7-2, the J call TRBJ2-3; D call uncertain. Trimming took off 1 base at V and 5 bases at J, with 7 bases between the two ends. This CDR3 region has 13 residues. Germline V CDR1 and CDR2: SGHTA, FQGNSA. CDR3 loop: CASSLVSRDTQYF. CDR3 DNA sequence: TGTGCCAGCAGCTTAGTTTCAAGAGATACGCAGTATTTT.

The chain combines TRBV20-1 with TRBJ2-3; 11 nucleotides match TRBD2. There are 15 residues in the CDR3. Germline trimming cut 6 bases from V and 6 bases from J; bases unmatched to any gene: 11. Germline V gene sequence: CDR1 DFQATT, CDR2 SNEGSKA (reference sequence). The CDR3 region has the DNA TGCAGTGCACCTGACCCGGGACTAGCGGCCGATACGCAGTATTTT. As protein: CSAPDPGLAADTQYF.

This clonotype appeared many times. The J gene is TRBJ1-3, the V gene TRBV4-1, with D unresolved. With 1 base removed from V and 6 bases from J, the gap between germline ends came to 13 bases. The CDR3 totals 15 residues. Germline CDR1 reads MGHRA; CDR2 reads YSYEKL. CDR3 nucleotide sequence: TGCGCCAGCAGCCAAGTCACAGCTCCCGAAAACACCATATATTTT. Its translation: CASSQVTAPENTIYF.

The V call is TRBV27, the J call TRBJ1-5, with D tentatively TRBD1 (5 bases). V shed 8 bases and J shed 5 bases, with 16 bases lying between them. CDR1 and CDR2 (germline): MNHEY, SMNVEV (reference sequence). This CDR3 region has 14 residues. For the CDR3, the DNA is TGTGCCAGCGGCCGGGACGGTCACTATCAGCCCCAGCATTTT. It specifies CASGRDGHYQPQHF.

V usage is TRBV5-7 and J usage is TRBJ2-2, with a possible D match to TRBD2 (5 bases). TRBV5-7 has ORF status, its function being uncertain. This CDR3 region has 12 residues. V dropped 4 bases and J dropped 8 bases, with 9 bases sitting between them. CDR3 loop: CASSISVGELFF. The DNA of the CDR3 is TGTGCCAGCAGCATTAGCGTGGGGGAGCTGTTTTTT.

This clonotype was seen only a few times. The J gene is TRBJ2-3, the V gene TRBV4-2; possible D gene TRBD2, 5 bases. Trimming left V 0 bases short and J 1 base short, with 11 bases between. Germline CDR1 and CDR2: LGHNA and YNFKEQ. This CDR3 region has 16 residues. The CDR3 spells CASSQESEDRTDTQYF. In DNA form, the CDR3 reads TGTGCCAGCAGCCAAGAGTCGGAGGACCGCACAGATACGCAGTATTTT.

The rearrangement links TRBV24-1 to TRBJ2-2; tentatively, D is TRBD1 (6 bases). Germline values: CDR1 KGHDR, CDR2 SFDVKD. This CDR3 is 14 amino acids long. The V end was cut by 8 bases, the J end by 6 bases, with 15 bases between. The CDR3 is CATMDSNRPGELFF. Written as DNA, the CDR3 is TGTGCCACCATGGACAGCAACCGGCCCGGGGAGCTGTTTTTT.

The rearrangement joins TRBV9 to TRBJ1-1; 10 bases are shared with TRBD1. Germline-derived CDR1 and CDR2 are SGDLS and YYNGEE. The CDR3 loop spans 16 amino acids. V dropped 2 bases and J dropped 0; count of bases not matched to a gene: 4. The CDR3 bases are TGTGCCAGCAGCGTGAGGGGACAGGGGATGAACACTGAAGCTTTCTTT. Translating it yields CASSVRGQGMNTEAFF.

This clonotype was detected a few times. The J gene is TRBJ1-4, the V gene TRBV20-1; D not resolved. Per the germline V gene, CDR1 is DFQATT and CDR2 is SNEGSKA (reference sequence). V was pared by 3 bases and J by 0 bases, with 5 bases between. This CDR3 has 13 amino acids. In DNA form, the CDR3 reads TGCAGTGCTAGGCACGCAACTAATGAAAAACTGTTTTTT. Protein: CSARHATNEKLFF.

Ten or more counts support this clonotype. The chain couples TRBV5-1 to TRBJ2-7; D is undetermined. In germline, CDR1 is SGHRS, CDR2 YFSETQ. There are 13 residues in the CDR3. With 1 base removed from V and 0 bases from J, the gap between germline ends came to 5 bases. CDR3 DNA sequence: TGCGCCAGCAGCTTGACGGTCTCCTACGAGCAGTACTTC. It encodes CASSLTVSYEQYF.

This clonotype was seen only a few times. The J gene is TRBJ2-5, the V gene TRBV20-1; the D gene is possibly TRBD2 (6 bases). Germline V gene lookup returns CDR1 DFQATT and CDR2 SNEGSKA (reference sequence). This CDR3 has 15 amino acids. Trimming took off 0 bases at V and 4 bases at J, with 15 bases between the two ends. This CDR3 reads CSARDALGAGETQYF. The CDR3 nucleotides read TGCAGTGCTAGAGATGCCCTAGGAGCGGGAGAGACCCAGTACTTC.

This clonotype occurred a few times. The J gene is TRBJ2-5, the V gene TRBV20-1; D unclear. V dropped 6 bases and J dropped 0 bases, with 5 bases sitting between them. Per the germline V gene, CDR1 is DFQATT and CDR2 is SNEGSKA (reference sequence). CDR3 size: 11 residues. The CDR3, as DNA: TGCAGTGCCAAGTACCAAGAGACCCAGTACTTC. As protein: CSAKYQETQYF.

This clonotype was recorded only once. The chain is built from TRBV6-2 or TRBV6-3 and TRBJ1-2; the D is unclear. Germline CDR1 reads MNHEY; CDR2 reads SVGEGT. The CDR3 sequence is 13 residues long. The germline V and J ends were trimmed by 6 bases and 6 bases, with 14 bases remaining between them. CDR3 protein: CASRNSGDDGYTF. In DNA, the CDR3 is TGTGCCAGCAGAAACAGCGGGGATGATGGCTACACCTTC.

The genes are TRBV20-1 and TRBJ2-1; 7 bases agree with TRBD2. CDR3 size: 13 residues. V lost 6 bases, J lost 5 bases, and 7 bases stayed unmatched. Germline V gene sequence: CDR1 DFQATT, CDR2 SNEGSKA (reference sequence). The DNA for the CDR3 is TGCAGTGCCTTCAGCGGGACGAACAATGAGCAGTTCTTC. Amino acids: CSAFSGTNNEQFF.